This T cell receptor (beta chain) was sequenced for a study of cytomegalovirus exposure and HLA in healthy donors. Comment on this clone: Its target is not known.

Study-level findings and limits: Reportedly, TCR beta sequences accurately predicted HLA-A and HLA-B alleles in most subjects.

Vbeta (60) and Jbeta (13) primers were used in the PCR. The repertoire was sequenced with immunoSEQ multiplex PCR; TCRdb's copy has only in-frame clones and lacks some. The data hold about 160,000 clones, with roughly 65% observed a single time. V shed 6 bases and J 0 bases; nucleotides not matched to a gene: 5. CDR3 length equals 16 residues. Germline CDR1 is SNHLY and CDR2 is FYNNEI. Sample: PBMCs. This chain links TRBV2 with TRBJ1-4; 9 positions match TRBD1. The receptor was isolated from a man aged 18 to 29 in good health and CMV-seropositive. In DNA form, the CDR3 reads TGTGCCAGCAGCCCGGACAGGGGCACAACTAATGAAAAACTGTTTTTT. It codes for CASSPDRGTTNEKLFF.